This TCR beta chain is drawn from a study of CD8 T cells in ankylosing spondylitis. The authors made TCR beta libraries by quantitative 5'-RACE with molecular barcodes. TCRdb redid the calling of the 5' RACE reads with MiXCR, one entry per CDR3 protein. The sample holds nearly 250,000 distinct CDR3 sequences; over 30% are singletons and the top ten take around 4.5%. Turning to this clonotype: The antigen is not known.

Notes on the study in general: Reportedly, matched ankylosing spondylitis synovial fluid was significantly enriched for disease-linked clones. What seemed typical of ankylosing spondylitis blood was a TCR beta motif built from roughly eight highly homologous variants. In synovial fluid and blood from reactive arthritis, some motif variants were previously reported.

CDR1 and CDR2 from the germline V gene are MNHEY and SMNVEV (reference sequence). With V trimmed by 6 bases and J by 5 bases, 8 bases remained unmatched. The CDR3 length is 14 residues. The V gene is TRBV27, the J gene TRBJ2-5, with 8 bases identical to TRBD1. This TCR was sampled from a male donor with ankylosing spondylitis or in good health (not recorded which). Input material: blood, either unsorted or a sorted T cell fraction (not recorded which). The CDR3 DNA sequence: TGTGCCAGCAGACTACAGGGGGACGGGGAGACCCAGTACTTC. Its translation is CASRLQGDGETQYF.